These 17 T cell receptor beta chains came from one sample sequenced in a study of cytomegalovirus exposure and HLA in healthy donors. The study ran its PCR with 60 Vbeta and 13 Jbeta primers. Sequencing used immunoSEQ multiplex PCR; TCRdb keeps in-frame clones, though not all of them. The table includes approximately 86,000 clones, approximately 81% detected once. The specimen was PBMCs. These receptors were collected from a middle-aged man in good health and CMV-seropositive.

This clone was seen just once. CDR3 sequence (DNA): TGTGCCAGCAAGACTAGCGAGCAATACAATGAGCAGTTCTTC. It is translated as CASKTSEQYNEQFF. The chain joins TRBV6-1 to TRBJ2-1, with 8 bases fitting TRBD2. This CDR3 has 14 residues. CDR1 is MNHNS and CDR2 is SASEGT in the germline V gene. V lost 7 bases and J lost 4; bases outside the gene matches: 6.

The rearrangement links TRBV11-3 to TRBJ1-1, with D maybe TRBD1 (6 bases). Germline V CDR1 and CDR2: SGHNT, YENEEA. V was trimmed by 1 base and J by 4 bases, leaving 13 bases between them. The CDR3 is 15 amino acids. CDR3 sequence: CASSLGGQAFTEAFF. The CDR3 nucleotides read TGTGCCAGCAGCTTAGGGGGGCAGGCATTCACTGAAGCTTTCTTT.

J is TRBJ2-1 and V is TRBV28, with 15 bases matching TRBD2. The length of the CDR3 is 16 residues. Looked up from germline, CDR1 is MDHEN and CDR2 is SYDVKM. After removal of 4 bases from V and 3 bases from J, the junction contained 1 base not matched to a gene. CDR3 amino acids: CASSWTSGGDYNEQFF. As DNA, the CDR3 is TGTGCCAGCAGTTGGACTAGCGGGGGGGACTACAATGAGCAGTTCTTC.

The chain uses TRBV7-2 and TRBJ1-4; D is undetermined. The ends were cut back, 5 bases at V and 3 bases at J, with 16 bases in the middle. Germline CDR1 is SGHTA and CDR2 is FQGNSA. This CDR3 is 16 amino acids long. The CDR3 region has the DNA TGTGCCAGCAGCGAAAGTAGTCAGGTTTCTAATGAAAAACTGTTTTTT. It translates to CASSESSQVSNEKLFF.

The chain links TRBV5-1 to TRBJ1-5, with D unresolved. The CDR3 has 12 amino acids. Per the germline V gene, CDR1 is SGHRS and CDR2 is YFSETQ. Trimming pared 0 bases from V and 8 bases from J, leaving 6 bases between. The CDR3 sequence: CASSLGGEPQHF. The CDR3 nucleotides are TGCGCCAGCAGCTTGGGAGGTGAGCCCCAGCATTTT.

The chain employs TRBV6-1 and TRBJ2-7; D is ambiguous. The end of the DNA is better explained by TRBJ2-1, so the J call may be wrong. The CDR3 totals 14 residues. CDR1 is MNHNS and CDR2 is SASEGT in the germline V gene. CDR3 DNA: TGTGCCAGCAGTTCGCCCCCTCGGGTCAATGAGCAGTTCTTC. Protein product: CASSSPPRVNEQFF.

The chain is built from TRBV27 and TRBJ2-7, with 9 nucleotides matching TRBD2. The assigned J gene may be wrong: the sequence end matches TRBJ2-1 better. This CDR3 spans 17 amino acids. Per germline, CDR1 MNHEY and CDR2 SMNVEV (reference sequence). The CDR3 sequence: CASSLMASGEIGNEQFF. For the CDR3, the DNA is TGTGCCAGCAGTTTGATGGCTAGCGGGGAAATAGGGAATGAGCAGTTCTTC.

This clone was recorded at least ten times. The V gene is TRBV7-9, the J gene TRBJ1-5; D unclear. CDR1 SEHNR and CDR2 FQNEAQ come from the germline V gene (reference sequence). V lost 5 bases, J lost 6 bases, and 8 bases lay in between. The CDR3 spans 12 residues. The DNA for the CDR3 is TGTGCCAGCAGCCTAGGCAGTCAGCCCCAGCATTTT. It yields the protein CASSLGSQPQHF.

V and J are TRBV18 and TRBJ2-5; TRBD1 is a possible D gene (6 bases). V was pared by 8 bases and J by 5 bases, with 18 bases between. The CDR3 is 14 amino acids. The germline V gene encodes CDR1 KGHSH and CDR2 LQKENI. As DNA, the CDR3 is TGTGCCAGCACCCTGACAGGACCCCGGGAGACCCAGTACTTC. This codes for CASTLTGPRETQYF.

The rearrangement joins TRBV25-1 to TRBJ2-1; 16 bases are a match to TRBD2. V was clipped by 3 bases and J by 1 base; unmatched bases: 3. This CDR3 is built from 18 residues. Germline lookup yields CDR1 MGHDK and CDR2 SYGVNS. The CDR3 bases are TGTGCCAGCAGTGAGGGACTAGCGGGGGGGCAGTCCTACAATGAGCAGTTCTTC. Amino acid sequence: CASSEGLAGGQSYNEQFF.

The V and J genes are TRBV7-2 and TRBJ2-7; weak D call: TRBD2 (5 bases). V was clipped by 5 bases and J by 2 bases, with 13 bases between them. The CDR3 is made up of 14 amino acids. The V gene's germline CDR1 is SGHTA and CDR2 FQGNSA. CDR3: CASSAAGGPYEQYF. The CDR3 DNA sequence: TGTGCCAGCAGCGCCGCGGGCGGACCCTACGAGCAGTACTTC.

V usage is TRBV11-1 and J usage is TRBJ2-7, with 8 bases that match TRBD2. The CDR3 contains 14 residues. V lost 3 bases and J lost 4; bases outside the gene matches: 5. The germline gives CDR1 SGHAT, CDR2 FQDESV (reference sequence). The CDR3 bases are TGTGCCAGCAGCTTGGTCGGGGGGGCGTACGAGCAGTACTTC. Translation: CASSLVGGAYEQYF.

The V and J genes are TRBV18 and TRBJ1-4; a possible D gene is TRBD1 (6 bases). V lost 5 bases and J lost 1, with 11 bases in between. Germline values: CDR1 KGHSH, CDR2 LQKENI. There are 15 residues in the CDR3. The CDR3 DNA follows: TGTGCCAGCTCAACAGGGAGTGTAACTAATGAAAAACTGTTTTTT. It encodes CASSTGSVTNEKLFF.

The gene calls are TRBV11-3 and TRBJ2-3; 11 bases are shared with TRBD1. There are 17 residues in the CDR3. Germline trimming cut 1 base from V and 4 bases from J; bases unmatched to any gene: 7. In germline, CDR1 is SGHNT, CDR2 YENEEA. The CDR3 region is CASSLGRDRGISDTQYF. CDR3 bases: TGTGCCAGCAGCTTAGGCCGGGACAGGGGGATTTCAGATACGCAGTATTTT.

This clone was found once. The chain has TRBV5-1 and TRBJ2-5, with 7 bases fitting TRBD1. Germline CDR1 and CDR2: SGHRS and YFSETQ. This CDR3 region has 15 residues. Germline trimming cut 0 bases from V and 5 bases from J; bases unmatched to any gene: 7. DNA for the CDR3: TGCGCCAGCAGCTTGGCTACAGGGGCAGGGGAGACCCAGTACTTC. Translating it yields CASSLATGAGETQYF.

The count of this clone is one. This sequence joins TRBV9 and TRBJ2-7; D unresolved. V dropped 0 bases and J dropped 1 base, with 5 bases sitting between them. Germline CDR1 SGDLS, CDR2 YYNGEE. The CDR3 runs 13 residues. Here the CDR3 reads CASSVGASYEQYF. The CDR3 DNA reads TGTGCCAGCAGCGTAGGGGCGTCCTACGAGCAGTACTTC.

V is TRBV7-2 and J is TRBJ2-3; D is possibly TRBD2 (6 bases). The CDR3 has 14 amino acids. CDR1 and CDR2 from the germline V gene are SGHTA and FQGNSA. V was cut by 1 base and J by 4 bases, with 9 bases left in between. The chain's CDR3 is CASSLEWDSDTQYF. The CDR3 region has the DNA TGTGCCAGCAGCTTAGAATGGGACTCAGATACGCAGTATTTT. The full variable domain, rest sourced from reference TRBV7-2 and TRBJ2-3, is GAGVSQSPSNKVTEKGKDVELRCDPISGHTALYWYRQSLGQGLEFLIYFQGNSAPDKSGLPSDRFSAERTGGSVSTLTIQRTQQEDSAVYLCASSLEWDSDTQYFGPGTRLTVL.